The 26 T cell receptor beta chains listed next were all sequenced from one sample in a study of blood T cell repertoires in COVID-19. Some clones are missing from TCRdb's copy, which holds only in-frame ones; the method was immunoSEQ multiplex PCR. The sample consists of roughly 110,000 clones, approximately 88% of them appearing once. Sequenced input: peripheral blood. These receptors originate from a man aged 45 to 65 with active or convalescent COVID-19.

V and J are TRBV5-4 and TRBJ2-1; D may be TRBD2 (5 bases). The V end lost 0 bases, the J end lost 6 bases, and 19 bases lay between the germline ends. The CDR3 runs 17 residues. Germline lookup yields CDR1 SGHNT and CDR2 YYREEE (reference sequence). The CDR3 DNA reads TGTGCCAGCAGCTTGGCCCCGGGAAGGGTCCCAACCAATGAGCAGTTCTTC. Its protein product is CASSLAPGRVPTNEQFF.

The chain couples TRBV6-5 to TRBJ2-1; D unresolved. This CDR3 has 15 residues. Trimming took 0 bases from V and 10 from J, leaving 16 bases between them. CDR1 is MNHEY and CDR2 is SVGAGI in the germline V gene. In nucleotides, the CDR3 is TGTGCCAGCAGTTACTCGATCCCGAGACCAGGAGAGCAGTTCTTC. This sequence encodes CASSYSIPRPGEQFF.

The chain couples TRBV28 to TRBJ1-2; perhaps TRBD1 as D (5 bases). Germline V gives CDR1 MDHEN, CDR2 SYDVKM. Trimming cost V 6 bases and J 3 bases, with 17 bases left between them. The CDR3 sequence is 15 residues long. This chain's CDR3 is CASSSDSPPDYGYTF. Written as DNA, the CDR3 is TGTGCCAGCAGCTCCGACAGCCCTCCCGACTATGGCTACACCTTC.

The CDR3 bases are TGTGCCAGCAGACCGGACAGACAATATGGCTACACCTTC. It encodes CASRPDRQYGYTF. The J gene is TRBJ1-2, the V gene TRBV6-5; tentatively, D is TRBD1 (6 bases). Germline CDR1 is MNHEY and CDR2 is SVGAGI. The CDR3 length is 13 residues. With 6 bases removed from V and 5 bases from J, the gap between germline ends came to 13 bases.

This clone came up once. The sample holds other DNA sequences that translate to the same CDR3. The rearrangement links TRBV5-1 to TRBJ1-1; a possible D gene is TRBD1 (5 bases). Germline V lookup: CDR1 SGHRS, CDR2 YFSETQ. There are 15 residues in the CDR3. V lost 1 base, J lost 0 bases, and 10 bases lay in between. DNA for the CDR3: TGCGCCAGCAGCTTGAATGGGGGGTTGAACACTGAAGCTTTCTTT. It codes for CASSLNGGLNTEAFF.

The chain has TRBV3-1 (or the pseudogene TRBV3-2) and TRBJ1-6, with a tentative D call TRBD1 (6 bases). Looked up from germline, CDR1 is LGHDT and CDR2 is YNNKEL (reference sequence). The CDR3 runs 21 residues. Trimming left V 0 bases short and J 4 bases short, with 25 bases between. The CDR3 region has the DNA TGTGCCAGCAGCCAAGATCCTTCTAATGCGGGGGCTCAACAATATAATTCACCCCTCCACTTT. As protein: CASSQDPSNAGAQQYNSPLHF.

The chain employs TRBV3-1 (or the pseudogene TRBV3-2) and TRBJ2-7; TRBD2 matches 10 bases. The germline CDR1 and CDR2 sequences are LGHDT and YNNKEL (reference sequence). V shed 6 bases and J 3 bases; nucleotides not matched to a gene: 8. The CDR3 consists of 15 residues. The CDR3 region has the DNA TGTGCCAGCAGGTTAGCGGGAGGCCCCTGCTACGAGCAGTACTTC. Translated, it gives CASRLAGGPCYEQYF.

The chain uses TRBV28 and TRBJ1-2, with 8 bases identical to TRBD1. With 3 bases clipped from V and 4 bases from J, the junction kept 13 bases outside the gene matches. This CDR3 has 17 amino acids. Germline loops: CDR1 MDHEN, CDR2 SYDVKM. The CDR3 coding sequence is TGTGCCAGCAGTTTCCCCCCAGGGACAGGACAAACCTATGGCTACACCTTC. It yields the protein CASSFPPGTGQTYGYTF.

V usage is TRBV30 and J usage is TRBJ2-5; D may be TRBD1 (5 bases). CDR1 GTSNPN and CDR2 SVGIG come from the germline V gene (reference sequence). The CDR3 loop spans 13 amino acids. Trimming cost V 5 bases and J 5 bases, with 15 bases left between them. CDR3 DNA: TGTGCCTGGGCGAAAGGGGCCAAGGAGACCCAGTACTTC. Encoded protein: CAWAKGAKETQYF.

The chain employs TRBV5-1 and TRBJ2-3; 7 nucleotides agree with TRBD1. With V trimmed by 4 bases and J by 2 bases, 4 bases remained unmatched. This CDR3 spans 14 amino acids. Germline V lookup: CDR1 SGHRS, CDR2 YFSETQ. In DNA form, the CDR3 reads TGCGCCAGCAGCCAAGACAGGGCCACAGATACGCAGTATTTT. It is translated as CASSQDRATDTQYF.

The V gene is TRBV18, the J gene TRBJ1-2; 9 nucleotides match TRBD1. V dropped 3 bases and J dropped 8; count of bases not matched to a gene: 4. The CDR3 runs to 13 residues. Germline V gene data show CDR1 as KGHSH and CDR2 as LQKENI. The CDR3 spells CASSPNRGQGYTF. The CDR3 nucleotides read TGTGCCAGCTCACCTAACAGGGGGCAAGGCTACACCTTC.

The CDR3 DNA reads as TGTGCCAGCAGCGTGAGTTACAGGGGGCACTCTGGAAACACCATATATTTT. Amino acids: CASSVSYRGHSGNTIYF. The chain employs TRBV7-9 and TRBJ1-3; 9 bases align to TRBD1. Germline CDR1 SEHNR, CDR2 FQNEAQ (reference sequence). The CDR3 contains 17 residues. The V gene end was trimmed by 5 bases and the J gene end by 0 bases; junction bases not matched to a gene: 8.

Turning to this clone: Mismatch with germline at one junction end may stem from a read error. J is TRBJ2-5 and V is TRBV5-5; 11 bases line up with TRBD1. The CDR3 covers 15 residues. Germline values: CDR1 SGHKS, CDR2 YYEKEE (reference sequence). The CDR3 loop is CASRLDRGRGETQYF. CDR3 DNA: TGTGCCAGCAGATTGGACAGGGGGCGAGGGGAGACCCAGTACTTC.

V gene TRBV7-8 combines with J gene TRBJ1-1, with TRBD1 matching 7 bases. Germline V lookup: CDR1 SGHVS, CDR2 FQNEAQ. There are 18 residues in the CDR3. V lost 3 bases and J lost 0; bases outside the gene matches: 13. CDR3 bases: TGTGCCAGCAGCTTTTCTATGTGGGACAGACAAATGAACACTGAAGCTTTCTTT. This codes for CASSFSMWDRQMNTEAFF.

This chain connects TRBV27 to TRBJ2-3; 12 positions agree with TRBD2. Germline CDR1 MNHEY, CDR2 SMNVEV (reference sequence). The ends lost 5 bases at V and 2 bases at J; junction bases unmatched: 8. CDR3 length: 17 residues. The DNA of the CDR3 is TGTGCCAGCAGTCCGCGACTAGCGGGAGAGCCCACAGATACGCAGTATTTT. This translates into CASSPRLAGEPTDTQYF.

The count of this clone is one. V and J are TRBV5-6 and TRBJ1-5; no clear D. V was trimmed by 0 bases and J by 0 bases, leaving 10 bases between them. The CDR3 runs 16 residues. Germline CDR1 is SGHDT and CDR2 is YYEEEE. CDR3 amino acids: CASSLGPIYSNQPQHF. The CDR3 bases are TGTGCCAGCAGCTTGGGCCCGATCTATAGCAATCAGCCCCAGCATTTT. The full variable domain, in which reference TRBV5-6 and TRBJ1-5 provide the parts outside the CDR3, is DAGVTQSPTHLIKTRGQQVTLRCSPKSGHDTVSWYQQALGQGPQFIFQYYEEEERQRGNFPDRFSGHQFPNYSSELNVNALLLGDSALYLCASSLGPIYSNQPQHFGDGTRLSIL.

This clone has a handful of counts. The gene calls are TRBV28 and TRBJ2-3; possibly TRBD2 for D (6 bases). Germline V gene sequence: CDR1 MDHEN, CDR2 SYDVKM. V was shortened by 3 bases and J by 2 bases, with 21 bases between the two germline ends. This CDR3 is 18 amino acids long. CDR3 nucleotide sequence: TGTGCCAGCAGTTTCGATTGGGACTCCTTCGCAAACACAGATACGCAGTATTTT. This gives the protein CASSFDWDSFANTDTQYF.

This chain joins TRBV2 and TRBJ2-1, with D tentatively TRBD2 (5 bases). Per the germline V gene, CDR1 is SNHLY and CDR2 is FYNNEI. V lost 4 bases and J 6 bases, leaving 13 bases between the germline ends. The CDR3 is made up of 14 amino acids. For the CDR3, the DNA is TGTGCCAGCAGTGTTGACTATTACGGCAATGAGCAGTTCTTC. This sequence encodes CASSVDYYGNEQFF.

The chain has TRBV29-1 and TRBJ2-3; 7 nucleotides agree with TRBD1. After removal of 4 bases from V and 10 bases from J, the junction contained 8 bases not matched to a gene. Germline V gives CDR1 SQVTM, CDR2 ANQGSEA. The CDR3 sequence is 12 residues long. The CDR3 region is CSVGDRQSAQYF. The CDR3 region has the DNA TGCAGCGTTGGGGACAGACAATCGGCGCAGTATTTT.

The chain is built from TRBV24-1 and TRBJ2-5, with D tentatively TRBD1 (6 bases). The CDR3 is 16 residues long. The germline V and J ends were trimmed by 3 bases and 5 bases, with 18 bases remaining between them. Germline lookup yields CDR1 KGHDR and CDR2 SFDVKD. CDR3 bases: TGTGCCACCAGTGATCCGGGACACTACCCGGGGGAGACCCAGTACTTC. Protein: CATSDPGHYPGETQYF.

Turning to this clone: The junction differs from germline at one of its ends, possibly a read error. The genes are TRBV7-7 and TRBJ2-1; 10 bases align to TRBD2. Germline loops: CDR1 SSHAT, CDR2 FNYEAQ (reference sequence). The length of the CDR3 is 15 residues. CDR3 sequence (DNA): TGTGCTAGCAGTTCGCTAGCGGGAGCTAGTAATGAGCAGTTCTTC. Protein product: CASSSLAGASNEQFF.

The chain has TRBV28 and TRBJ1-6; 12 positions match TRBD1. Germline CDR1 and CDR2: MDHEN and SYDVKM. This CDR3 region has 15 residues. V shed 6 bases and J 9 bases; nucleotides not matched to a gene: 6. The DNA of the CDR3 is TGTGCCAGCAGGGGGGACAGGGGGCAGAGTTCACCCCTCCACTTT. Protein sequence: CASRGDRGQSSPLHF. Full variable domain (rest looked up from reference TRBV28 and TRBJ1-6): DVKVTQSSRYLVKRTGEKVFLECVQDMDHENMFWYRQDPGLGLRLIYFSYDVKMKEKGDIPEGYSVSREKKERFSLILESASTNQTSMYLCASRGDRGQSSPLHFGNGTRLTVT.

This rearrangement joins TRBV7-9 to TRBJ1-1; no reliable D call. This CDR3 region has 17 residues. With 3 bases removed from V and 4 bases from J, the gap between germline ends came to 21 bases. Germline loops: CDR1 SEHNR, CDR2 FQNEAQ (reference sequence). The CDR3 is CASSFPRALTRTTEAFF. DNA for the CDR3: TGTGCCAGCAGCTTCCCACGGGCCCTAACTAGGACCACTGAAGCTTTCTTT.

This chain connects TRBV5-1 to TRBJ1-2; D is ambiguous. The CDR3 totals 14 residues. Deletions cut 0 bases from V and 8 bases from J, with 14 bases between. Germline lookup yields CDR1 SGHRS and CDR2 YFSETQ. The CDR3 region has the DNA TGCGCCAGCAGCTTGGATACCCGGCGGCCGGGCTACACCTTC. Its translation is CASSLDTRRPGYTF.

This chain links TRBV7-8 with TRBJ1-2; possibly TRBD1 for D (5 bases). The germline gives CDR1 SGHVS, CDR2 FQNEAQ. Trimming shortened V by 4 bases and J by 6 bases, and 12 bases separated the two germline ends. The CDR3 length is 13 residues. This chain's CDR3 is CASSSRALNGYTF. CDR3 sequence (DNA): TGTGCCAGCAGCTCCAGGGCTCTTAATGGCTACACCTTC.

V usage is TRBV7-9 and J usage is TRBJ2-1; 10 nucleotides match TRBD1. The trim removed 3 bases at V and 7 bases at J, leaving 0 bases unmatched. Germline V gives CDR1 SEHNR, CDR2 FQNEAQ (reference sequence). This CDR3 contains 13 residues. The DNA of the CDR3 is TGTGCCAGCAGCTTGGGACAGGGGAATGAGCAGTTCTTC. Translating it yields CASSLGQGNEQFF.